There are a few counts of the clone carrying this T cell receptor beta chain. Its target is unknown. This sample is part of a study of CD8+ T cells in alopecia areata. Study-level findings and limits: Scalp sequencing also captures normal skin's resident alphabeta T cells. Patients shared TCRs less clearly than mice did, possibly owing to HLA.

Germline V gives CDR1 SGHVS, CDR2 FQNEAQ. V lost 5 bases and J 5 bases, leaving 17 bases between the germline ends. The CDR3 loop spans 15 amino acids. Researchers took lesional scalp punch biopsies and peripheral blood from people who were alopecia areata patients. Sorting separated CD4+ and CD8+ T cells out of PBMCs. It was cDNA, reverse transcribed from extracted RNA, that served as the sequencing template. TCRdb's copy holds only in-frame clones and misses some; the assay was immunoSEQ multiplex PCR. The repertoire holds under 65,000 clones, roughly two fifths seen once, with 51% in the top ten. This TCR derives from a human donor with alopecia areata. The V call is TRBV7-8, the J call TRBJ2-3; D unclear. The sample comprised NKG2D-low CD8+ T cells sorted from blood. CDR3 residues: CASSLSRFHVDTQYF. The CDR3 nucleotides are TGTGCCAGCAGCCTCTCCCGCTTCCATGTAGATACGCAGTATTTT.